Given below is one TCR beta chain in context. This record belongs to a study of blood T cell repertoires in COVID-19. Profiling relied on immunoSEQ multiplex PCR, and the TCRdb table lists in-frame clones only, not all of them. Of about 140,000 clones in the sample, 80% to 85% were seen once. This CDR3 is built from 14 residues. CDR1 and CDR2 (germline): KGHSH, LQKENI. Between the trimmed V and J ends, which lost 2 bases and 5 bases, there was a span of 13 bases. Material: peripheral blood. This clonotype was obtained from a woman between 55 and 75 years old with acute or convalescent COVID-19. This rearrangement joins TRBV18 to TRBJ2-7; D might be TRBD1 (5 bases). The CDR3 loop is CASSPSQGMNEQYF. The CDR3 nucleotides are TGTGCCAGCTCACCAAGTCAGGGCATGAACGAGCAGTACTTC.